The clone carrying this T cell receptor (beta chain) turned up a few times. The entry originates in a study of blood T cell repertoires in COVID-19. For the study at large: The samples span acute and convalescent COVID-19 from the United States, Italy and Spain.

Generated by immunoSEQ multiplex PCR, the TCRdb table keeps only in-frame clones and is missing some. The data hold roughly 86,000 clones, with around 81% observed a single time. The J segment lost 1 base and the V segment lost 0 bases, leaving 1 base of the junction unmatched. Germline CDR1 is SGHRS and CDR2 is YFSETQ. The CDR3 runs 16 residues. The chain carries TRBV5-1 and TRBJ1-3; 10 positions match TRBD1. Source material: peripheral blood. The origin of this receptor is a woman in her 70s with acute or convalescent COVID-19. The CDR3 is CASSLGGQGSGNTIYF. In nucleotides, the CDR3 is TGCGCCAGCAGCTTGGGGGGACAGGGGTCTGGAAACACCATATATTTT.